The T cell receptor beta chain described here comes from a study of T cells in Graves' hyperthyroidism and ophthalmopathy. Amplified TCR beta CDR3 regions came from RNA transcripts. During a first-round RT-PCR of the TCR CDR3, the HTBI primer set was used. TCRdb called the multiplex PCR reads again in MiXCR, with one record for every CDR3 protein. Of hundreds of thousands of distinct CDR3 sequences listed, about 15% are singletons. The V end was cut by 5 bases, the J end by 3 bases, with 17 bases between. The CDR3 length is 15 residues. The table lists this clonotype with many counts. Patients affected by ophthalmopathy presented a Clinical Activity Score of at least 3, a NOSPECS grade of at least 4, and disease duration below 3 months.

The TCR sequence derives from a woman aged 40 to 55 with Graves' ophthalmopathy. This sequence joins TRBV12-3 or TRBV12-4 and TRBJ2-7, with D possibly TRBD1 on 5 matching bases. The sequencing sample was made of blood. The CDR3 region has the DNA TGTGCCAGCAGTCTGGGGCAGGGAAGAGACTACGAGCAGTACTTC. It encodes CASSLGQGRDYEQYF.